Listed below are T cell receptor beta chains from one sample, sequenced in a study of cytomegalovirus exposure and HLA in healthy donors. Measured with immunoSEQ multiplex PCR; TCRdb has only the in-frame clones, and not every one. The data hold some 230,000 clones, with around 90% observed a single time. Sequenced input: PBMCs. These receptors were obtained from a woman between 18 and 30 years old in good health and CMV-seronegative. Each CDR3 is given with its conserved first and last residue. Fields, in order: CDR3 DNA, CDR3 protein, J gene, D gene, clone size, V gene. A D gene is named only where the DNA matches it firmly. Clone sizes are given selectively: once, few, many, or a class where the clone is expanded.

CDR3nt: TGTGCCAGCAGCTCCCACAGGGGCACTGAAGCTTTCTTT
CDR3aa: CASSSHRGTEAFF
j_gene: TRBJ1-1
d_gene: TRBD1
abundance: -
v_gene: TRBV5-4

CDR3nt: TGCGCCAGCAAACCCTCTGGGACAGTCCTTTTAGGCGGGGAGCTGTTTTTT
CDR3aa: CASKPSGTVLLGGELFF
j_gene: TRBJ2-2
d_gene: TRBD1
abundance: -
v_gene: TRBV5-1

CDR3nt: TGTGCCAGCAGCCACGGGACTAGCGGACTCACCGGGGAGCTGTTTTTT
CDR3aa: CASSHGTSGLTGELFF
j_gene: TRBJ2-2
d_gene: TRBD2
abundance: -
v_gene: TRBV11-3

CDR3nt: TGTGCCAGCAGCCAAGATAGAGGAGGGCTCGGGGCCAAAAACATTCAGTACTTC
CDR3aa: CASSQDRGGLGAKNIQYF
j_gene: TRBJ2-4
d_gene: -
abundance: few
v_gene: TRBV4-2

CDR3nt: TGTGCCAGCCGACGGGACATGCGGCAGCCCCAGCATTTT
CDR3aa: CASRRDMRQPQHF
j_gene: TRBJ1-5
d_gene: -
abundance: -
v_gene: TRBV6-5

CDR3nt: TGTGCCACCAGCGAGACTTCTCTAGCGGGAGGGCCCTACAATGAGCAGTTCTTC
CDR3aa: CATSETSLAGGPYNEQFF
j_gene: TRBJ2-1
d_gene: TRBD2
abundance: -
v_gene: TRBV15

CDR3nt: TGTGCCAGCAGCTCTTGGGACAGGGAGGAAAAACTGTTTTTT
CDR3aa: CASSSWDREEKLFF
j_gene: TRBJ1-4
d_gene: TRBD1
abundance: -
v_gene: TRBV13

CDR3nt: TGCAGCGTTGCTTGGGCACTAGGAATGAGCACAGATACGCAGTATTTT
CDR3aa: CSVAWALGMSTDTQYF
j_gene: TRBJ2-3
d_gene: -
abundance: -
v_gene: TRBV29-1

CDR3nt: TGCGCCAGCAGCCCGGAGGCTCTTGGCAATGAGCAGTTCTTC
CDR3aa: CASSPEALGNEQFF
j_gene: TRBJ2-1
d_gene: -
abundance: -
v_gene: TRBV5-1

CDR3nt: TGTGCCAGCAGTTCTCCGACAGGGGGCCCCACTGAAGCTTTCTTT
CDR3aa: CASSSPTGGPTEAFF
j_gene: TRBJ1-1
d_gene: TRBD1
abundance: once
v_gene: TRBV27

CDR3nt: TGTGCCAGCAGCGAACGCCGGGACAGGTACTACGAGCAGTACTTC
CDR3aa: CASSERRDRYYEQYF
j_gene: TRBJ2-7
d_gene: TRBD1
abundance: -
v_gene: TRBV6-1

CDR3nt: TGCGCCAGCAGCTTGGTGTATTCGGGATCCCCTTCCTACAATGAGCAGTTCTTC
CDR3aa: CASSLVYSGSPSYNEQFF
j_gene: TRBJ2-1
d_gene: -
abundance: -
v_gene: TRBV5-1

CDR3nt: TGTGCCAGCAGCCCCGACAGGGGGTTCAATGAGCAGTTCTTC
CDR3aa: CASSPDRGFNEQFF
j_gene: TRBJ2-1
d_gene: TRBD1
abundance: -
v_gene: TRBV27

CDR3nt: TGCGCCAGCAGCCAGGCGACTAGCGGGAGGTCCTACGAGCAGTACTTC
CDR3aa: CASSQATSGRSYEQYF
j_gene: TRBJ2-7
d_gene: TRBD2
abundance: -
v_gene: TRBV5-1

CDR3nt: TGTGCCAGCAGCCAAGATTGGGGAGCGGGAGGAAACTACAATGAGCAGTTCTTC
CDR3aa: CASSQDWGAGGNYNEQFF
j_gene: TRBJ2-1
d_gene: TRBD2
abundance: few
v_gene: TRBV14

CDR3nt: TGTGCCAGCAGTTTAGTAGCGGGACCCTACGAGCAGTACTTC
CDR3aa: CASSLVAGPYEQYF
j_gene: TRBJ2-7
d_gene: TRBD2
abundance: -
v_gene: TRBV27

CDR3nt: TGTGCCAGCAAAGGGACAGGGACATTCCATGGCTACACCTTC
CDR3aa: CASKGTGTFHGYTF
j_gene: TRBJ1-2
d_gene: TRBD1
abundance: -
v_gene: TRBV27

CDR3nt: TGTGCCAGCGAGACTAGCGGGAGGGCGGTAGATACGCAGTATTTT
CDR3aa: CASETSGRAVDTQYF
j_gene: TRBJ2-3
d_gene: TRBD2
abundance: -
v_gene: TRBV2

CDR3nt: TGTGCCAGCAGCCCCGGGACAGCGGGCGGGGAAAAACTGTTTTTT
CDR3aa: CASSPGTAGGEKLFF
j_gene: TRBJ1-4
d_gene: TRBD1
abundance: once
v_gene: TRBV6-5

CDR3nt: TGTGCCAGCCGGAGATGGGAGGGCGAGCAGTACTTC
CDR3aa: CASRRWEGEQYF
j_gene: TRBJ2-7
d_gene: TRBD2
abundance: -
v_gene: TRBV6-5

CDR3nt: TGTGCCAGCAGTGAAACTGCCCTTCATGGCGAGCAGTACTTC
CDR3aa: CASSETALHGEQYF
j_gene: TRBJ2-7
d_gene: -
abundance: once
v_gene: TRBV2

CDR3nt: TGTGCCAGCAGTCTACTCTCCCGGGGGGGACAGGGGACCCATAGGCAGTATTTT
CDR3aa: CASSLLSRGGQGTHRQYF
j_gene: TRBJ2-3
d_gene: TRBD1
abundance: -
v_gene: TRBV28

CDR3nt: TGTGCCAGCACTCTAAACACCCCGGGGATGAACACTGAAGCTTTCTTT
CDR3aa: CASTLNTPGMNTEAFF
j_gene: TRBJ1-1
d_gene: -
abundance: -
v_gene: TRBV28

CDR3nt: TGTGCCAGTAGTATAGACAGGCTGGCAGGGGGCGTTGGCTACACCTTC
CDR3aa: CASSIDRLAGGVGYTF
j_gene: TRBJ1-2
d_gene: TRBD1
abundance: -
v_gene: TRBV19

CDR3nt: TGTGCCAGCAGTTCCTCCTTAGGGACTCGGAATGAGCAGTTCTTC
CDR3aa: CASSSSLGTRNEQFF
j_gene: TRBJ2-1
d_gene: -
abundance: once
v_gene: TRBV6-6

CDR3nt: TGCGCCAGCAGCCCCTCAGACAACCTCCAAGAGACCCAGTACTTC
CDR3aa: CASSPSDNLQETQYF
j_gene: TRBJ2-5
d_gene: -
abundance: few
v_gene: TRBV5-1

CDR3nt: TGTGCCAGCTCTAGGTGGAGGGATAATTCACCCCTCCACTTT
CDR3aa: CASSRWRDNSPLHF
j_gene: TRBJ1-6
d_gene: -
abundance: few
v_gene: TRBV27

CDR3nt: TGTGCCAGCAGTTTAGGGGGGACAGGGAGCTATGGCTACACCTTC
CDR3aa: CASSLGGTGSYGYTF
j_gene: TRBJ1-2
d_gene: TRBD1
abundance: -
v_gene: TRBV27

CDR3nt: TGTGCCAGCAGCCCCCTCCGAGGGGGGGAGCTGTTTTTT
CDR3aa: CASSPLRGGELFF
j_gene: TRBJ2-2
d_gene: -
abundance: -
v_gene: TRBV7-2

CDR3nt: TGTGCCAGCTCACCACTGGGACAGCCATATGGCTACACCTTC
CDR3aa: CASSPLGQPYGYTF
j_gene: TRBJ1-2
d_gene: TRBD1
abundance: -
v_gene: TRBV18

CDR3nt: TGTGCCAGCAGTTTGGGGCTGGGGGGAGGAGACACTGAAGCTTTCTTT
CDR3aa: CASSLGLGGGDTEAFF
j_gene: TRBJ1-1
d_gene: -
abundance: -
v_gene: TRBV28

CDR3nt: TGTGCCAGCAGTTACGGCCGGGGGGTAAATCAGCCCCAGCATTTT
CDR3aa: CASSYGRGVNQPQHF
j_gene: TRBJ1-5
d_gene: -
abundance: -
v_gene: TRBV5-6

CDR3nt: TGCGCCAGCAGCACCACAGGGACCACCGGGGAGCTGTTTTTT
CDR3aa: CASSTTGTTGELFF
j_gene: TRBJ2-2
d_gene: -
abundance: -
v_gene: TRBV5-1

CDR3nt: TGTGCCAGCAGTTTAATCCAGGGTGAAGCTTTCTTT
CDR3aa: CASSLIQGEAFF
j_gene: TRBJ1-1
d_gene: -
abundance: -
v_gene: TRBV28

CDR3nt: TGTGCCAGTACGAAATGGACAGGCAATGAGCAGTTCTTC
CDR3aa: CASTKWTGNEQFF
j_gene: TRBJ2-1
d_gene: TRBD1
abundance: -
v_gene: TRBV19

CDR3nt: TGTGCCTGGAACCTGGCGGACACTGAAGCTTTCTTT
CDR3aa: CAWNLADTEAFF
j_gene: TRBJ1-1
d_gene: -
abundance: -
v_gene: TRBV30

CDR3nt: TGTGCCAGCAGCTTACATCAGGGATTCGCTGAAGCTTTCTTT
CDR3aa: CASSLHQGFAEAFF
j_gene: TRBJ1-1
d_gene: -
abundance: -
v_gene: TRBV7-6

CDR3nt: TGCAGCGTTGATGCATTTGGGACTAGGGATGAGCAGTTCTTC
CDR3aa: CSVDAFGTRDEQFF
j_gene: TRBJ2-1
d_gene: TRBD2
abundance: -
v_gene: TRBV29-1

CDR3nt: TGTGCCAGCAGTTTTAGGGGCGTGGGTCAGCCCCAGCATTTT
CDR3aa: CASSFRGVGQPQHF
j_gene: TRBJ1-5
d_gene: -
abundance: once
v_gene: TRBV28

CDR3nt: TGTGCCAGCAGCTTATCGGCTAGCGGGAGGTCAGATACGCAGTATTTT
CDR3aa: CASSLSASGRSDTQYF
j_gene: TRBJ2-3
d_gene: TRBD2
abundance: -
v_gene: TRBV11-2

CDR3nt: TGTGCCAGCAGTTCAACTAGGGCCTCCTACGAGCAGTACTTC
CDR3aa: CASSSTRASYEQYF
j_gene: TRBJ2-7
d_gene: -
abundance: once
v_gene: TRBV27

CDR3nt: TGTGCCAGCAGCCCGGGATGGACCATGCTACCCCAACAGCCCCAGCATTTT
CDR3aa: CASSPGWTMLPQQPQHF
j_gene: TRBJ1-5
d_gene: -
abundance: -
v_gene: TRBV7-8

CDR3nt: TGTGCCAGCAGCCCAACTTCTTCCACAGATACGCAGTATTTT
CDR3aa: CASSPTSSTDTQYF
j_gene: TRBJ2-3
d_gene: -
abundance: -
v_gene: TRBV7-9

CDR3nt: TGCGCCAGCAGCCAATCTCAGGGGACCGGGGAGCTGTTTTTT
CDR3aa: CASSQSQGTGELFF
j_gene: TRBJ2-2
d_gene: -
abundance: -
v_gene: TRBV4-1

CDR3nt: TGCGCCAGCAGTGGAACCGGGACAGGGAACGAAAAACTGTTTTTT
CDR3aa: CASSGTGTGNEKLFF
j_gene: TRBJ1-4
d_gene: TRBD1
abundance: -
v_gene: TRBV5-1